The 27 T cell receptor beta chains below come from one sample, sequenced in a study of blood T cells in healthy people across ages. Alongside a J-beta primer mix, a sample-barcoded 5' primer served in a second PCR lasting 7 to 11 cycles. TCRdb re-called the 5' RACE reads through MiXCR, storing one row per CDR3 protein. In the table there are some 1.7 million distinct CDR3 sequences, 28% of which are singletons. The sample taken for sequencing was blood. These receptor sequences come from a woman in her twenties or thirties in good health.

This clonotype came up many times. The CDR3 DNA reads as TGCAGTGGTGCGGACTCCACCTACGAGCAGTACTTC. This gives the protein CSGADSTYEQYF. The V gene is TRBV29-1, the J gene TRBJ2-7; TRBD2 might be the D (5 bases). Per germline, CDR1 SQVTM and CDR2 ANQGSEA. The CDR3 runs to 12 residues.

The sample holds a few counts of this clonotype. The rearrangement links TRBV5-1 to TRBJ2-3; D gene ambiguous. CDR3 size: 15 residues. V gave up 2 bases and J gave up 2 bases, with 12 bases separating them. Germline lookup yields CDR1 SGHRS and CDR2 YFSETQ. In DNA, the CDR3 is TGCGCCAGCAGCTTTTCCCAACCTAACACAGATACGCAGTATTTT. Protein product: CASSFSQPNTDTQYF.

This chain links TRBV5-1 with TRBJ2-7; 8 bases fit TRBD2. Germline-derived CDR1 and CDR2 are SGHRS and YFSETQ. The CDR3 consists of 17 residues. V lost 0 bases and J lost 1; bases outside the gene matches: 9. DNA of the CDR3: TGCGCCAGCAGCTTGGCGGGGGGGGCTAGCGCTTCCTACGAGCAGTACTTC. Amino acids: CASSLAGGASASYEQYF.

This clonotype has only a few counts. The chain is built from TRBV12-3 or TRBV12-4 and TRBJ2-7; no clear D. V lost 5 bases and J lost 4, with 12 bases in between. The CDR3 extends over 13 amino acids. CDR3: CASSRRLQYEQYF. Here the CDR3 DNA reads TGTGCCAGCAGTCGCCGGTTACAGTACGAGCAGTACTTC.

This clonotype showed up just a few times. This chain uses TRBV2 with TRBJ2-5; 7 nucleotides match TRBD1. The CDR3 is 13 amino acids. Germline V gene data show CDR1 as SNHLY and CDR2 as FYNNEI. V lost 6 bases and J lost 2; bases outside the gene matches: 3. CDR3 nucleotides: TGTGCCAGCAGCGACAGGGCGCAAGAGACCCAGTACTTC. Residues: CASSDRAQETQYF.

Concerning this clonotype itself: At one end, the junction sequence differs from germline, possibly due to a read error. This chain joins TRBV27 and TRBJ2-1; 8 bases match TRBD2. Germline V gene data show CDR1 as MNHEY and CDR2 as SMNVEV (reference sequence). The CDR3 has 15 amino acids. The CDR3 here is CATSGETGGRDEQFF. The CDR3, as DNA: TGTGCCACCAGTGGGGAAACGGGGGGGCGCGATGAGCAGTTCTTC.

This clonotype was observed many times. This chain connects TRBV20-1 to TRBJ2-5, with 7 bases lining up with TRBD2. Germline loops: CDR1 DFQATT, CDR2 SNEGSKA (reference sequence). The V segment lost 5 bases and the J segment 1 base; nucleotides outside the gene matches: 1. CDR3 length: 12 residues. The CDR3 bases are TGCAGTGCTCGCGGGGGCCAAGAGACCCAGTACTTC. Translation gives CSARGGQETQYF.

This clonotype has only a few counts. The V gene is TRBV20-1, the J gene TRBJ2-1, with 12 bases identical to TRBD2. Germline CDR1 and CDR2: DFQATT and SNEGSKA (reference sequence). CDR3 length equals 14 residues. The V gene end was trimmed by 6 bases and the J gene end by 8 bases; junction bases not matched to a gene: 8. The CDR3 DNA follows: TGCAGTGCCGTGACTAGCGGGAGAATATATGAGCAGTTCTTC. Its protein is CSAVTSGRIYEQFF.

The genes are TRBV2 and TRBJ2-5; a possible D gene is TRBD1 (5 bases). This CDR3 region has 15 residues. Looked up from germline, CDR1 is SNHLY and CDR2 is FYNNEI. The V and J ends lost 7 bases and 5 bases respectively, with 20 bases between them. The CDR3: CASTPQGLNGETQYF. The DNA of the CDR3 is TGTGCCAGCACTCCTCAGGGCCTTAATGGGGAGACCCAGTACTTC.

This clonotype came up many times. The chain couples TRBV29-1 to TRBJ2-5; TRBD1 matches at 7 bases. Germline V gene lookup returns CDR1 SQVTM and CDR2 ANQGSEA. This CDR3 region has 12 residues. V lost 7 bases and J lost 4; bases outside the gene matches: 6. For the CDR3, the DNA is TGCAGCGGGGGGACAGTTGGAGAGACCCAGTACTTC. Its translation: CSGGTVGETQYF.

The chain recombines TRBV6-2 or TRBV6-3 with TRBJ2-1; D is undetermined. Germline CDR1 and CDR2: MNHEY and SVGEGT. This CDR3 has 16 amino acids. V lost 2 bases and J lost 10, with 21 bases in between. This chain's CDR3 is CASSYDEVRAPYEQFF. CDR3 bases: TGTGCCAGCAGTTACGACGAGGTTAGGGCACCCTACGAGCAGTTCTTC.

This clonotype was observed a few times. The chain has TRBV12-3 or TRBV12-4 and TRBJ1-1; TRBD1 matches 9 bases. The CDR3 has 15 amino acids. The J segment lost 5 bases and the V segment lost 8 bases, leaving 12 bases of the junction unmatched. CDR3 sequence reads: CASGLQGASRTEAFF. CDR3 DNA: TGTGCCAGCGGTCTACAGGGGGCCTCGAGGACTGAAGCTTTCTTT.

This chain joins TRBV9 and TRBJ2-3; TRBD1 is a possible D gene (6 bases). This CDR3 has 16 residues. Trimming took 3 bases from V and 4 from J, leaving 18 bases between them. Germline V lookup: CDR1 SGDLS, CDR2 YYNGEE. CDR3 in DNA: TGTGCCAGCAGCGACGGAGCCGGGACAAGACCAGATACGCAGTATTTT. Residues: CASSDGAGTRPDTQYF.

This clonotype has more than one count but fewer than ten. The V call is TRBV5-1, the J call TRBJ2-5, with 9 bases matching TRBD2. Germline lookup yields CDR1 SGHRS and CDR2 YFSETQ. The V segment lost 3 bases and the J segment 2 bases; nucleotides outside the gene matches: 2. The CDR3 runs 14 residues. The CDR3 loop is CASSWGLAQETQYF. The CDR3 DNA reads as TGCGCCAGCAGCTGGGGACTAGCACAAGAGACCCAGTACTTC.

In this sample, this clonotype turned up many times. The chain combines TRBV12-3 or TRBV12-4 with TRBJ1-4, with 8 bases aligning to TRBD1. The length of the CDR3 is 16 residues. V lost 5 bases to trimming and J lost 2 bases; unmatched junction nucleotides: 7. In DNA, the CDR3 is TGTGCCAGCAGTGCACAGGGGGGGCTGACTAATGAAAAACTGTTTTTT. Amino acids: CASSAQGGLTNEKLFF.

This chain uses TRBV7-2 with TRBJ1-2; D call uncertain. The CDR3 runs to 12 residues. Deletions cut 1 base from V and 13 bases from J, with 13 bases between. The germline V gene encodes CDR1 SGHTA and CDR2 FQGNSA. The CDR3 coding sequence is TGTGCCAGCAGCTTAGAAAGACCTATGGTCACCTTC. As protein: CASSLERPMVTF.

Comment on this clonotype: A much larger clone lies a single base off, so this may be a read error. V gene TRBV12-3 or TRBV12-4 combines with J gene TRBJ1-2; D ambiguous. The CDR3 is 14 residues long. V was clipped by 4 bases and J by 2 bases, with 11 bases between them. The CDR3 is CASSSQDGNYGYTF. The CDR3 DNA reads TGTGCCAGCAGTTCTCAGGACGGCAACTATGGCTACACCTTC.

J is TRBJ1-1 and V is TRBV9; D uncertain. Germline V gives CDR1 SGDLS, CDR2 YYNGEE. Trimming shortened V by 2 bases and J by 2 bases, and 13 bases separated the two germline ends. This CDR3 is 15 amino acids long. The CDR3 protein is CASSVDSGSNTEAFF. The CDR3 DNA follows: TGTGCCAGCAGCGTCGACTCCGGCAGTAACACTGAAGCTTTCTTT. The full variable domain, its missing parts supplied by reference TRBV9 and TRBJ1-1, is DSGVTQTPKHLITATGQRVTLRCSPRSGDLSVYWYQQSLDQGLQFLIQYYNGEERAKGNILERFSAQQFPDLHSELNLSSLELGDSALYFCASSVDSGSNTEAFFGQGTRLTVV.

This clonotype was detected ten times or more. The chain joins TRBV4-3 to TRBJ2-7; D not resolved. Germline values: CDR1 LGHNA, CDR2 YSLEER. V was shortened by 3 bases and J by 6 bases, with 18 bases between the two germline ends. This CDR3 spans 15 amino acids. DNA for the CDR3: TGCGCCAGCAGCCAGGGTACTACCTCAGCAGGCGAGCAGTACTTC. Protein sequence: CASSQGTTSAGEQYF.

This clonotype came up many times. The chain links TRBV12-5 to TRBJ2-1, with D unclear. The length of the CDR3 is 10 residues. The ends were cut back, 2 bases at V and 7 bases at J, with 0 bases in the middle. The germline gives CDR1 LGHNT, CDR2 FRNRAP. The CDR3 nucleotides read TGTGCTAGTGGTTTGAATGAGCAGTTCTTC. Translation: CASGLNEQFF.

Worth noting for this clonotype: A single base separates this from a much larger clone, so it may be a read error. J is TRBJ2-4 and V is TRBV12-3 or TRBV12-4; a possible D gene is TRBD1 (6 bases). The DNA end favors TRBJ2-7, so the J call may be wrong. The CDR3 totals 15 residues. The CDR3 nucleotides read TGTACCAGCAGACCCTCGACAGGAGCAATCTACGAGCAGTACTTC. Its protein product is CTSRPSTGAIYEQYF.

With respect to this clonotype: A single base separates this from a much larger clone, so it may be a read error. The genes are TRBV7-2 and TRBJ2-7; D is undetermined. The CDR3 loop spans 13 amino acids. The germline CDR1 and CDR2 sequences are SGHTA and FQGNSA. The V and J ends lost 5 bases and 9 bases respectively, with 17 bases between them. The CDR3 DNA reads TGTGCCAGCAGCCTCCCCTCTCAACCTGCGCAGTACTTC. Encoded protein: CASSLPSQPAQYF. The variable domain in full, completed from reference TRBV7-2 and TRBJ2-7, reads GAGVSQSPSNKVTEKGKDVELRCDPISGHTALYWYRQSLGQGLEFLIYFQGNSAPDKSGLPSDRFSAERTGGSVSTLTIQRTQQEDSAVYLCASSLPSQPAQYFGPGTRLTVT.

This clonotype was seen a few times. The DNA for the CDR3 is TGCAGTGCTAGTCGAGGACTAGCGGGGGGGCATGAGCAGTTCTTC. It translates to CSASRGLAGGHEQFF. The chain recombines TRBV20-1 with TRBJ2-1, with TRBD2 identical over 15 bases. The germline gives CDR1 DFQATT, CDR2 SNEGSKA (reference sequence). The J segment lost 8 bases and the V segment lost 3 bases, leaving 5 bases of the junction unmatched. The CDR3 extends over 15 amino acids.

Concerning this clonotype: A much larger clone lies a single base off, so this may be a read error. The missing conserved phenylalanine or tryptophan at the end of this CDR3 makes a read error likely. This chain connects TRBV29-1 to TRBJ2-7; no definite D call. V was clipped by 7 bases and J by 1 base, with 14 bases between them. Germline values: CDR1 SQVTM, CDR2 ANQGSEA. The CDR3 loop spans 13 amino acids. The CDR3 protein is CSAKTQQSYEQYS. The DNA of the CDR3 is TGCAGCGCTAAGACGCAGCAATCCTACGAGCAGTACTCC.

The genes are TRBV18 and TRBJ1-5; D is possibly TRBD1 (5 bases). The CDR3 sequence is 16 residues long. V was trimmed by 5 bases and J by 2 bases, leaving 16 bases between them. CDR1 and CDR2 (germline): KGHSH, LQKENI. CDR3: CASSSVAQQGNQPQHF. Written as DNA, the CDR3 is TGTGCCAGCTCATCAGTCGCACAACAGGGCAATCAGCCCCAGCATTTT.

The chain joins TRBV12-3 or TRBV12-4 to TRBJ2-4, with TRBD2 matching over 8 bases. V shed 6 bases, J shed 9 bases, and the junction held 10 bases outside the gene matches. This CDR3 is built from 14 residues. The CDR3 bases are TGTGCCAGCAGCTCGAGCGGGGGAGGGGGCATTCAGTACTTC. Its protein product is CASSSSGGGGIQYF.

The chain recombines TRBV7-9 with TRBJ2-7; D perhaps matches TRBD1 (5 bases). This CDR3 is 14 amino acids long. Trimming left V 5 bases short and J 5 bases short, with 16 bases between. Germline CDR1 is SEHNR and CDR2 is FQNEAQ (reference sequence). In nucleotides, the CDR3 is TGTGCCAGCAGCCTAGAGTACAGGTACGACGAGCAGTACTTC. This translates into CASSLEYRYDEQYF.